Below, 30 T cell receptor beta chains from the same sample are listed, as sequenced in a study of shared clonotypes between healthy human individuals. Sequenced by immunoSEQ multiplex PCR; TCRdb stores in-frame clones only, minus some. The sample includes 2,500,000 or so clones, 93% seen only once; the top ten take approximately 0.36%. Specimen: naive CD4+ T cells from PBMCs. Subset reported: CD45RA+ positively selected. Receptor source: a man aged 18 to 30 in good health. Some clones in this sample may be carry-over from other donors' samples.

The chain's CDR3 is CSSLEGAEAFF. The CDR3 coding sequence is TGCAGCTCCTTGGAAGGGGCTGAAGCTTTCTTT. This chain links TRBV29-1 with TRBJ1-1; the D gene is possibly TRBD1 (5 bases). CDR1 and CDR2 from the germline V gene are SQVTM and ANQGSEA. V was shortened by 8 bases and J by 6 bases, with 13 bases between the two germline ends. This CDR3 region has 11 residues.

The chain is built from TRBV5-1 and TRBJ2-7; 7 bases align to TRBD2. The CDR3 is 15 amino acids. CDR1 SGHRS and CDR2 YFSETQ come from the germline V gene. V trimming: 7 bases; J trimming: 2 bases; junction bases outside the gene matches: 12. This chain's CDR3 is CASAVGLAETYEQYF. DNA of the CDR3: TGCGCCAGCGCGGTTGGTCTAGCGGAGACCTACGAGCAGTACTTC.

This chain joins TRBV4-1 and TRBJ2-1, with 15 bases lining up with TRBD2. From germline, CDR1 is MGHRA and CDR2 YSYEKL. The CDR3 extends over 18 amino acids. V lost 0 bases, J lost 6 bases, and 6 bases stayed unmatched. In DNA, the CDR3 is TGCGCCAGCAGCCAAGAGGGACTAGCGGGAGGACGGGGCAATGAGCAGTTCTTC. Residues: CASSQEGLAGGRGNEQFF.

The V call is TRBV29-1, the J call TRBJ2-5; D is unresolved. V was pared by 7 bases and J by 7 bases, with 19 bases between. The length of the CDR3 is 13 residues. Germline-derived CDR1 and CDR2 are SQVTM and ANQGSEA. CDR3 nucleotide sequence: TGCAGCGCCGCAGAGGCAGGTTGGGCGACCCAGTACTTC. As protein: CSAAEAGWATQYF.

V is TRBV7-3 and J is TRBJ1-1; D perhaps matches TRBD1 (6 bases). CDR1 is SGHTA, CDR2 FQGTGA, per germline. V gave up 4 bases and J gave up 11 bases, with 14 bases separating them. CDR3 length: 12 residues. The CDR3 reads CASSSRAGAAFF. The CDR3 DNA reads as TGTGCCAGCAGCTCCCGGGCGGGGGCCGCTTTCTTT.

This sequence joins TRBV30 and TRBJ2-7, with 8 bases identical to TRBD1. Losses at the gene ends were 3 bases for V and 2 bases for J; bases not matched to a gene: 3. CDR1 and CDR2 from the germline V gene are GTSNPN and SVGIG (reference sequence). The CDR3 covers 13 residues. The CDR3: CAWRTGATYEQYF. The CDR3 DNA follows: TGTGCCTGGAGGACAGGGGCCACCTACGAGCAGTACTTC.

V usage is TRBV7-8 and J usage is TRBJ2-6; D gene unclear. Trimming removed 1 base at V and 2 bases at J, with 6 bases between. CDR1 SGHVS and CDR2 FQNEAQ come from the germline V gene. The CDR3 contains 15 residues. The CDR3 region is CASSLGVAGANVLTF. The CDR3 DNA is TGTGCCAGCAGCTTAGGAGTGGCTGGGGCCAACGTCCTGACTTTC.

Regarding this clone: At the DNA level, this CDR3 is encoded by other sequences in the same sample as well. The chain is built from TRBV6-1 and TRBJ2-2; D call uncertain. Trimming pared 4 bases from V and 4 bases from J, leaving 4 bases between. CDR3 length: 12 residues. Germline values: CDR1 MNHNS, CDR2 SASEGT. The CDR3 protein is CASSVGTGELFF. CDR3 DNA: TGTGCCAGCAGTGTTGGCACCGGGGAGCTGTTTTTT.

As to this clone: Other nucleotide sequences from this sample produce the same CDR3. The CDR3 loop is CASSSLTSGVYNEQFF. CDR3 in DNA: TGCGCCAGCAGCTCCCTGACTAGCGGAGTCTACAATGAGCAGTTCTTC. The chain has TRBV5-1 and TRBJ2-1; 9 bases line up with TRBD2. The CDR3 covers 16 residues. V was clipped by 3 bases and J by 3 bases; unmatched bases: 7. Germline V CDR1 and CDR2: SGHRS, YFSETQ. The full variable domain, completed using reference TRBV5-1 and TRBJ2-1, is KAGVTQTPRYLIKTRGQQVTLSCSPISGHRSVSWYQQTPGQGLQFLFEYFSETQRNKGNFPGRFSGRQFSNSRSEMNVSTLELGDSALYLCASSSLTSGVYNEQFFGPGTRLTVL.

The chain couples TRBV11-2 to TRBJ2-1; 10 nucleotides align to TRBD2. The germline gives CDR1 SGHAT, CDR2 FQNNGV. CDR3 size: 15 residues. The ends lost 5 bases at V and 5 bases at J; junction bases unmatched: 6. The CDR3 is CASSIGLAVDNEQFF. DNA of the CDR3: TGTGCCAGCAGCATAGGACTAGCGGTGGACAATGAGCAGTTCTTC.

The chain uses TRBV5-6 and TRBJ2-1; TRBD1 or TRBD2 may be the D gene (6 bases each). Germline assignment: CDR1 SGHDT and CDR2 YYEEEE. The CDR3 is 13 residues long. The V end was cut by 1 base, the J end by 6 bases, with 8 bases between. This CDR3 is CASSLRGANEQFF. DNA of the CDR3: TGTGCCAGCAGCTTGAGGGGGGCCAATGAGCAGTTCTTC.

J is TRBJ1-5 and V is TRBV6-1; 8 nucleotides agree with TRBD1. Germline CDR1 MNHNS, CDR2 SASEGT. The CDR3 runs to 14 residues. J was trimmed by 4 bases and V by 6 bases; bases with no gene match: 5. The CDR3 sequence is CASSPGQVNQPQHF. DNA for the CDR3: TGTGCCAGCAGCCCGGGACAGGTAAATCAGCCCCAGCATTTT.

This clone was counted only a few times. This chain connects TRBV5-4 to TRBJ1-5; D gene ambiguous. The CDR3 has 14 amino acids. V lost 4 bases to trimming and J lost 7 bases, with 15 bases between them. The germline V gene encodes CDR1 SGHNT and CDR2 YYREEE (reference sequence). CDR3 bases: TGTGCCAGCAGCCAGAACCCGAGAGTACAGCCCCAGCATTTT. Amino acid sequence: CASSQNPRVQPQHF.

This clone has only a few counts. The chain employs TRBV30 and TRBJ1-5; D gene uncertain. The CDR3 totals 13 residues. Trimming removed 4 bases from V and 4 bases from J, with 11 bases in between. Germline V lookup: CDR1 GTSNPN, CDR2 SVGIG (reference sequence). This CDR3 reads CAWTRSSNQPQHF. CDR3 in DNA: TGTGCCTGGACGCGATCATCAAATCAGCCCCAGCATTTT.

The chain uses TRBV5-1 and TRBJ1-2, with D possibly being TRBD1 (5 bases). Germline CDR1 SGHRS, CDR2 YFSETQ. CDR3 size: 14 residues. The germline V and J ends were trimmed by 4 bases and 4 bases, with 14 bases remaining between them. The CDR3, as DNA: TGCGCCAGCAGCGCGCCAGGGTTTTCCTATGGCTACACCTTC. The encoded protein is CASSAPGFSYGYTF.

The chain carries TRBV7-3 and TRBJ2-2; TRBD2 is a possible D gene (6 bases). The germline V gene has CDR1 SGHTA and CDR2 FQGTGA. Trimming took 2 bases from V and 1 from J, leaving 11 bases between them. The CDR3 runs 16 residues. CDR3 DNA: TGTGCCAGCAGCTTACCTCGGCGGGGGAACACCGGGGAGCTGTTTTTT. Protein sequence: CASSLPRRGNTGELFF. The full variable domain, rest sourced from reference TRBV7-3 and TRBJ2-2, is GAGVSQTPSNKVTEKGKYVELRCDPISGHTALYWYRQSLGQGPEFLIYFQGTGAADDSGLPNDRFFAVRPEGSVSTLKIQRTERGDSAVYLCASSLPRRGNTGELFFGEGSRLTVL.

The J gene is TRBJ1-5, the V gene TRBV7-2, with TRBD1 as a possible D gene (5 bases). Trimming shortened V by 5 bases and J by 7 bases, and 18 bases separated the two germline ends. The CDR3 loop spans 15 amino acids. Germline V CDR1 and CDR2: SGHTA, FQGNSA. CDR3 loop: CASSAAGTLTQPQHF. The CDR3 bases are TGTGCCAGCAGCGCCGCCGGGACCCTCACCCAGCCCCAGCATTTT.

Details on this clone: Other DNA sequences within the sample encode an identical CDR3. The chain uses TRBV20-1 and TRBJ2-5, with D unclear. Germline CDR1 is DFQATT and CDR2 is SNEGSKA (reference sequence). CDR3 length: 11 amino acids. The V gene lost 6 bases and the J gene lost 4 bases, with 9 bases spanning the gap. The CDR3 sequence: CSASLAETQYF. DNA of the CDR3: TGCAGTGCAAGCTTGGCAGAGACCCAGTACTTC.

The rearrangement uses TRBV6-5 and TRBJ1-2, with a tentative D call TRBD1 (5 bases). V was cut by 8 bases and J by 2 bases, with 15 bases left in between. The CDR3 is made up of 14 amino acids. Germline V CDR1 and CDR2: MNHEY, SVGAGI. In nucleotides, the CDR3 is TGTGCCAGCTCCCCTCGAGGGGCCAACTATGGCTACACCTTC. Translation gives CASSPRGANYGYTF.

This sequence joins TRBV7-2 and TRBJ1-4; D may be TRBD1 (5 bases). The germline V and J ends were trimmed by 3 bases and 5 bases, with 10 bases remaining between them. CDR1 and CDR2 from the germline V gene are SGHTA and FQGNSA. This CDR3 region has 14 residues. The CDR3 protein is CASSFYGTNEKLFF. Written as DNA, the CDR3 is TGTGCCAGCAGCTTTTACGGGACGAATGAAAAACTGTTTTTT. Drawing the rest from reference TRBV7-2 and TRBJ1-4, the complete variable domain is GAGVSQSPSNKVTEKGKDVELRCDPISGHTALYWYRQSLGQGLEFLIYFQGNSAPDKSGLPSDRFSAERTGGSVSTLTIQRTQQEDSAVYLCASSFYGTNEKLFFGSGTQLSVL.

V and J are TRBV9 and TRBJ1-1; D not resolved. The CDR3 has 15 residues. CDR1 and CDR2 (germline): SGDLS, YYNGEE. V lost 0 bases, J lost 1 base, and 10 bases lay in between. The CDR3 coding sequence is TGTGCCAGCAGCGTAGACTCTGCAACGAACACTGAAGCTTTCTTT. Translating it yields CASSVDSATNTEAFF.

CDR3 residues: CASSLAVAGGIDEQFF. The CDR3 DNA follows: TGCGCCAGCAGCTTGGCCGTCGCGGGAGGGATCGATGAGCAGTTCTTC. The rearrangement uses TRBV5-1 and TRBJ2-1; 9 nucleotides agree with TRBD2. Germline CDR1 SGHRS, CDR2 YFSETQ. The junction had 9 bases not matched to a gene; V was cut back by 0 bases and J by 8 bases. There are 16 residues in the CDR3.

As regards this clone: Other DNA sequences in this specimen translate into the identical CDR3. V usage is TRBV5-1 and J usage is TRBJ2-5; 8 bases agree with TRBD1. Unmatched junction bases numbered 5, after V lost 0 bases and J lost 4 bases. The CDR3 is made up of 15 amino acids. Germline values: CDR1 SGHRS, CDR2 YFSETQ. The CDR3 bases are TGCGCCAGCAGCTTGGCGGGCGGACAGGGAGAGACCCAGTACTTC. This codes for CASSLAGGQGETQYF.

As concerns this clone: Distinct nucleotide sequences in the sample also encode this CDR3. The CDR3 reads CASSLVLAGADTQYF. CDR3 nucleotide sequence: TGCGCCAGCAGCTTAGTCCTGGCAGGGGCAGATACGCAGTATTTT. The chain carries TRBV5-1 and TRBJ2-3; TRBD1 might be the D (6 bases). Trimming stripped 2 bases from V and 4 bases from J, with 14 bases between. The CDR3 covers 15 residues. From germline, CDR1 is SGHRS and CDR2 YFSETQ.

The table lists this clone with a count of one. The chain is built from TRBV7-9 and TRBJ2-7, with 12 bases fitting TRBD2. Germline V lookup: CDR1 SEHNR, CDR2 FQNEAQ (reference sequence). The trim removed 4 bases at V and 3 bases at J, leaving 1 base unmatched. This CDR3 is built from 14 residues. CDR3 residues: CASSWTSGNYEQYF. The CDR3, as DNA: TGTGCCAGCAGCTGGACTAGCGGGAACTACGAGCAGTACTTC.

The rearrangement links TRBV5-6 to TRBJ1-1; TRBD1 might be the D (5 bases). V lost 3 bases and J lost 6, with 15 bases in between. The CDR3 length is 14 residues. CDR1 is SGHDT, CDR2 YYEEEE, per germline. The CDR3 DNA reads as TGTGCCAGCAGCTCGTTGAAGGGGATGGCTGAAGCTTTCTTT. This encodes CASSSLKGMAEAFF. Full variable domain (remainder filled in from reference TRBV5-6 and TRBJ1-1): DAGVTQSPTHLIKTRGQQVTLRCSPKSGHDTVSWYQQALGQGPQFIFQYYEEEERQRGNFPDRFSGHQFPNYSSELNVNALLLGDSALYLCASSSLKGMAEAFFGQGTRLTVV.

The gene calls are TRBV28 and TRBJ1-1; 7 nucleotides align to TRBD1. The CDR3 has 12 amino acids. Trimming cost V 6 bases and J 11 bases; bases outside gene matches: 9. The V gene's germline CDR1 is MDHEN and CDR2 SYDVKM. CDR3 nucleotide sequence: TGTGCCAGCAGGACAGGGCGTGAAGGGGCTTTCTTT. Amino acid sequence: CASRTGREGAFF.

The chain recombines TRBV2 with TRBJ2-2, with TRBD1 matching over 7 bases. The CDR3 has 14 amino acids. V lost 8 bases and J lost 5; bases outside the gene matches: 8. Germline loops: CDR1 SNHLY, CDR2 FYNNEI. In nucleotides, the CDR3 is TGTGCCAGCGACAGGGAACGTGGGACCGGGGAGCTGTTTTTT. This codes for CASDRERGTGELFF.

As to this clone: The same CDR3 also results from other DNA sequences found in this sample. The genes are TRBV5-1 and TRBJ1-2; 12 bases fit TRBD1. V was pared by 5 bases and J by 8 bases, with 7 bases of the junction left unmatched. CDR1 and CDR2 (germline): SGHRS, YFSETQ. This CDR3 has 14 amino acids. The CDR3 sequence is CASSLGTGGRGYTF. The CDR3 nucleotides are TGCGCCAGCAGTCTAGGGACAGGGGGCAGGGGCTACACCTTC.

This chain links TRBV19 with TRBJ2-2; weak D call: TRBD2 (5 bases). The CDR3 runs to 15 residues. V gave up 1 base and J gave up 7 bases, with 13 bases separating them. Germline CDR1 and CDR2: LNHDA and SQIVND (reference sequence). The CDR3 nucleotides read TGTGCCAGTAGTATAGTTTTGGGAGAGGTCGGGGAGCTGTTTTTT. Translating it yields CASSIVLGEVGELFF.